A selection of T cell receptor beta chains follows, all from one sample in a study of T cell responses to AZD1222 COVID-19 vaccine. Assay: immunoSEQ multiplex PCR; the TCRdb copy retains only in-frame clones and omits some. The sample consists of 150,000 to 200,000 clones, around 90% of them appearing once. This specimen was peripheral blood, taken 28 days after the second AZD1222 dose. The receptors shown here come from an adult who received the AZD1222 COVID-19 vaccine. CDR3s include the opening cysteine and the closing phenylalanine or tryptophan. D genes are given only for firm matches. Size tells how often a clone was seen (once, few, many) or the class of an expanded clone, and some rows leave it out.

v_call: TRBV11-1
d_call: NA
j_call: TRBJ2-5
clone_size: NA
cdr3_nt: TGTGCCAGCAGCTTATGGGCAGCCCAAGAGACCCAGTACTTC
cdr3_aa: CASSLWAAQETQYF

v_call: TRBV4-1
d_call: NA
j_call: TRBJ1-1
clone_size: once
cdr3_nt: TGCGCCAGCAGCCTTTCCCCTCCAGGGAACACTGAAGCTTTCTTT
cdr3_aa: CASSLSPPGNTEAFF

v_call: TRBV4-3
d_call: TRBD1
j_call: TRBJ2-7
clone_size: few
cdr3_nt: TGCGCCAGCAGCCAAGCCTCCGGGACAGGGGACGAGCAGTACTTC
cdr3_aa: CASSQASGTGDEQYF

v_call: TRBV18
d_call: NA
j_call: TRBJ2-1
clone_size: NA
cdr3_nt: TGTGCCAGCTCACCCGGAGGTAAGGGCTACAATGAGCAGTTCTTC
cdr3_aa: CASSPGGKGYNEQFF

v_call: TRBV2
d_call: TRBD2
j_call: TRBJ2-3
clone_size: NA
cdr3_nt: TGTGCCAGCAGGTTCGGACTAGCGGGAGGGAGGGATACGCAGTATTTT
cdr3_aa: CASRFGLAGGRDTQYF

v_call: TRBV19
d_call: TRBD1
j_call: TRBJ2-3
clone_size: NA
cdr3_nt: TGTGCCAGTAGTGGACCGACAGGGGTTAGCACAGATACGCAGTATTTT
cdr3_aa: CASSGPTGVSTDTQYF

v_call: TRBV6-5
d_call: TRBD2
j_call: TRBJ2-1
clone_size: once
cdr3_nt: TGTGCCAGCAGCCCGGGACTAGCGGGTTACAATGAGCAGTTCTTC
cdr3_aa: CASSPGLAGYNEQFF

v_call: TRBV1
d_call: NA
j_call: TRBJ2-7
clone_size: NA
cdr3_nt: TGCACCAGCAGCCGGCGCGGGAGGAGGCCCTACGAGCAGTACTTC
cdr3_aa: CTSSRRGRRPYEQYF

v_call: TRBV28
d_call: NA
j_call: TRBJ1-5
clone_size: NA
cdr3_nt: TGTGCCAGCAGTTTACCCAATAATCAGCCCCAGCATTTT
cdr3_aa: CASSLPNNQPQHF

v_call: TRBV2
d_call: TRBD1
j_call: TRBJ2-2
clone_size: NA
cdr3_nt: TGTGCCAGCCTCCGGACAGGGAACACCGGGGAGCTGTTTTTT
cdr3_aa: CASLRTGNTGELFF

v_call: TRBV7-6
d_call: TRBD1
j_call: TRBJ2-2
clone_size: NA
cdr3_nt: TGTGCCAGCAGGCAGCTCGGGACAGCTAACACCGGGGAGCTGTTTTTT
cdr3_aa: CASRQLGTANTGELFF

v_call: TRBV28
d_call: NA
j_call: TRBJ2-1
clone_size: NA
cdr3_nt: TGTGCCAGCCCCCCCTCGTCCCCGAATTGGAACAATGAGCAGTTCTTC
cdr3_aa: CASPPSSPNWNNEQFF

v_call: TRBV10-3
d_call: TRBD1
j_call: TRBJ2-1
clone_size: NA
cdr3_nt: TGTGCCATCACTGACCCCGGGACAGGGTATGAGCAGTTCTTC
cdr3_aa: CAITDPGTGYEQFF

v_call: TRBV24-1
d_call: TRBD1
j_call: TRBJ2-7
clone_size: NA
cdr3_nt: TGTGCCACCAGTGGCTGGGGACAGGGTTCCTACGAGCAGTACTTC
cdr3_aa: CATSGWGQGSYEQYF

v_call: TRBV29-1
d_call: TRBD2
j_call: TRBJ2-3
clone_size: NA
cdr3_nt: TGCAGCGTTCTTCCCACCGATTGGACTAGCGCCCTAGCAGATACGCAGTATTTT
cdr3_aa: CSVLPTDWTSALADTQYF

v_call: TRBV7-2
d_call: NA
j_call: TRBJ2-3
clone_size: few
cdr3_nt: TGTGCCAGCAGCTTAGAAGCGGGCCCAGATACGCAGTATTTT
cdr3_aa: CASSLEAGPDTQYF

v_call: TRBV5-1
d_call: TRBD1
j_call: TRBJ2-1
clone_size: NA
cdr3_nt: TGCGCCAGCAGCTTGGGACAGGGGCCCCAGGAGGAGCAGTTCTTC
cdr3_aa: CASSLGQGPQEEQFF

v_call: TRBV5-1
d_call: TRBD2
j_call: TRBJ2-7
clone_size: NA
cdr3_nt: TGCGCCAGCAGCCTGGGGACTAGCGGGGGCTACGAGCAGTACTTC
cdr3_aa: CASSLGTSGGYEQYF

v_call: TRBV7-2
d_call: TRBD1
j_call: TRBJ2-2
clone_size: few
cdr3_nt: TGTGCCAGCAGCGTCCCCGGGACAGGGGGATTAAACACCGGGGAGCTGTTTTTT
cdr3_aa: CASSVPGTGGLNTGELFF

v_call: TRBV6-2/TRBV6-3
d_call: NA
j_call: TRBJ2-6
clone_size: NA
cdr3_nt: TGTGCCAGCAGTTCCCCTCTTTTCGTCCTGACTTTC
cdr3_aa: CASSSPLFVLTF